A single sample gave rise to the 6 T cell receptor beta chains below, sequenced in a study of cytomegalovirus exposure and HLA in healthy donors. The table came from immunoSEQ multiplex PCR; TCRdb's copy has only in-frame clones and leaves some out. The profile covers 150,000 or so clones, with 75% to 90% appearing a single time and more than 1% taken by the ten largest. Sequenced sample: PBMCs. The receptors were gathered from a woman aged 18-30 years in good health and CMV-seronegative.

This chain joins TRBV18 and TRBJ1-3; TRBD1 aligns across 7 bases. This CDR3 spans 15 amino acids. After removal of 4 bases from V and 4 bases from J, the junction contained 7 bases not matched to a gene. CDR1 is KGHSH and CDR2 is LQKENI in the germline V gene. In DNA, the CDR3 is TGTGCCAGCTCACGACGACAGGGTTTAGGAAACACCATATATTTT. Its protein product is CASSRRQGLGNTIYF.

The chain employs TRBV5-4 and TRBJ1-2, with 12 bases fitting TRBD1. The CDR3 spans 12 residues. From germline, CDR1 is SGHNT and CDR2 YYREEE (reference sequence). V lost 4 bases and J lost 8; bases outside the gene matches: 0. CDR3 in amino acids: CASSGTGGGYTF. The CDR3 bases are TGTGCCAGCAGCGGGACAGGGGGCGGCTACACCTTC.

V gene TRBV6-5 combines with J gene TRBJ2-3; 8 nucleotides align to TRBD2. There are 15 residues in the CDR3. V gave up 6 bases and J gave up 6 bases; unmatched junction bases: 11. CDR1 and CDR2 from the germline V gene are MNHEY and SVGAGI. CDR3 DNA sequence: TGTGCCAGCAGGCAGCGCGGGGGGCAGGCCGATACGCAGTATTTT. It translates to CASRQRGGQADTQYF.

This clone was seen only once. The CDR3 DNA is TGTGCCATCAGTGTGCAGGGGAACACTGAAGCTTTCTTT. Translating gives CAISVQGNTEAFF. The chain recombines TRBV10-3 with TRBJ1-1; D might be TRBD1 (5 bases). Per germline, CDR1 ENHRY and CDR2 SYGVKD. The CDR3 totals 13 residues. V was trimmed by 4 bases and J by 1 base, leaving 7 bases between them.

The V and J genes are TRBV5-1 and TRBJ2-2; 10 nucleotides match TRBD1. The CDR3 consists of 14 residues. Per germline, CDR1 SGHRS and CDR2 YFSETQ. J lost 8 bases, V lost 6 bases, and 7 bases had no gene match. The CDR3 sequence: CASTPGQGSGELFF. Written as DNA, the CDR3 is TGCGCCAGCACACCGGGACAGGGGTCTGGGGAGCTGTTTTTT.

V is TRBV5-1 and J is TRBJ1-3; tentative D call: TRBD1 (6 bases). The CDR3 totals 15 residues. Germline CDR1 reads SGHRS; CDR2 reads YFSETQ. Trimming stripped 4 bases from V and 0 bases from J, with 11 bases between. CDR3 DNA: TGCGCCAGCAGCGTGGACAGTAACTCTGGAAACACCATATATTTT. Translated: CASSVDSNSGNTIYF. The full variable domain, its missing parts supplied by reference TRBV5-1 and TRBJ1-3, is KAGVTQTPRYLIKTRGQQVTLSCSPISGHRSVSWYQQTPGQGLQFLFEYFSETQRNKGNFPGRFSGRQFSNSRSEMNVSTLELGDSALYLCASSVDSNSGNTIYFGEGSWLTVV.